A single sample is the source of the 8 T cell receptor beta chains below, sequenced in a study of blood T cells in healthy people across ages. Next came a second PCR, run for roughly 6 to 11 cycles, which used a sample-barcoded 5' primer along with a J-beta primer mix. A single record per CDR3 protein comes from TCRdb applying MiXCR to the 5' RACE reads. Among approximately 850,000 distinct CDR3 sequences listed, under 55% were seen once. The sample taken for sequencing was blood. These receptors all come from a man aged 55-75 years in good health.

CDR3 DNA sequence: TGTGCCAGCAGCCCCCCGGGACTAGCGGACAGGGATACGCAGTATTTT. This sequence encodes CASSPPGLADRDTQYF. The rearrangement links TRBV5-4 to TRBJ2-3, with TRBD2 identical over 11 bases. With 4 bases clipped from V and 6 bases from J, the junction kept 10 bases outside the gene matches. The CDR3 totals 16 residues. Germline CDR1 SGHNT, CDR2 YYREEE (reference sequence).

The chain joins TRBV29-1 to TRBJ1-1; 7 nucleotides line up with TRBD1. Germline assignment: CDR1 SQVTM and CDR2 ANQGSEA. The junction had 15 bases not matched to a gene; V was cut back by 0 bases and J by 5 bases. This CDR3 has 17 residues. CDR3 sequence: CSVEERRGRTSGTEAFF. The CDR3 DNA reads TGCAGCGTTGAAGAACGGAGGGGGCGTACGTCAGGGACTGAAGCTTTCTTT.

Written as DNA, the CDR3 is TGTGCCAGCAGTTTATTTTCAGGGCGCAATCAGCCCCAGCATTTT. This sequence encodes CASSLFSGRNQPQHF. The genes are TRBV28 and TRBJ1-5, with D possibly TRBD1 on 5 matching bases. CDR1 is MDHEN and CDR2 is SYDVKM in the germline V gene. The CDR3 extends over 15 amino acids. The V gene lost 1 base and the J gene lost 2 bases, with 9 bases spanning the gap. Full variable domain (remainder filled in from reference TRBV28 and TRBJ1-5): DVKVTQSSRYLVKRTGEKVFLECVQDMDHENMFWYRQDPGLGLRLIYFSYDVKMKEKGDIPEGYSVSREKKERFSLILESASTNQTSMYLCASSLFSGRNQPQHFGDGTRLSIL.

For this clonotype: The junction and the germline gene differ at one end; a read error may be behind it. Here the CDR3 reads CASSPSEGGANVPTF. The CDR3 DNA reads TGTGCCAGCTCACCCAGTGAGGGTGGGGCCAACGTCCCGACTTTC. V gene TRBV18 combines with J gene TRBJ2-6; D may correspond to TRBD1 or TRBD2 (5 bases each). The CDR3 length is 15 residues. Germline V lookup: CDR1 KGHSH, CDR2 LQKENI. Full variable domain (missing parts from reference TRBV18 and TRBJ2-6): NAGVMQNPRHLVRRRGQEARLRCSPMKGHSHVYWYRQLPEEGLKFMVYLQKENIIDESGMPKERFSAEFPKEGPSILRIQQVVRGDSAAYFCASSPSEGGANVPTFGAGSRLTVL.

This sequence joins TRBV20-1 and TRBJ1-1; D call uncertain. Germline V gives CDR1 DFQATT, CDR2 SNEGSKA (reference sequence). Trimming stripped 0 bases from V and 4 bases from J, with 12 bases between. This CDR3 comprises 14 residues. CDR3 residues: CSARDSPFATEAFF. The CDR3 region has the DNA TGCAGTGCTAGAGACAGTCCTTTTGCCACTGAAGCTTTCTTT.

V usage is TRBV20-1 and J usage is TRBJ1-5; 9 bases line up with TRBD1. With V trimmed by 5 bases and J by 4 bases, 6 bases remained unmatched. The CDR3 is made up of 14 amino acids. Looked up from germline, CDR1 is DFQATT and CDR2 is SNEGSKA (reference sequence). The CDR3 loop is CSAVDRGVNQPQHF. The DNA of the CDR3 is TGCAGTGCTGTGGACAGGGGAGTTAATCAGCCCCAGCATTTT.

The V gene is TRBV12-3 or TRBV12-4, the J gene TRBJ2-1, with D hard to call. This CDR3 is built from 14 residues. Trimming took 2 bases from V and 1 from J, leaving 6 bases between them. This CDR3 is CASSLRESYNEQFF. The CDR3 DNA is TGTGCCAGCAGTTTACGAGAATCCTACAATGAGCAGTTCTTC.

The chain joins TRBV6-6 to TRBJ2-7; 9 bases align to TRBD2. V gave up 2 bases and J gave up 2 bases; unmatched junction bases: 4. The germline V gene has CDR1 MNHNY and CDR2 SVGAGI (reference sequence). The CDR3 has 15 residues. Here the CDR3 reads CASSYAGGGAYEQYF. CDR3 DNA sequence: TGTGCCAGCAGTTACGCGGGCGGGGGGGCCTACGAGCAGTACTTC.